This is a list of T cell receptor beta chains from one sample in a study of CD8 T cells in ankylosing spondylitis. TCRdb used MiXCR to reprocess the 5' RACE reads, holding one entry per CDR3 protein. The sample has around 490,000 distinct CDR3 sequences; about 5.7% are singletons. Sequenced material: blood, either unsorted or a sorted T cell fraction (not recorded which). The origin of the receptors is a male donor with ankylosing spondylitis. Each CDR3 is given with its conserved first and last residue. Fields, in order: D gene, V gene, clone size, J gene, CDR3 protein, CDR3 DNA. The D gene is left open where the match is weak. Size values are once, few and many counts, or a class for expanded clones, and some rows have none.

d_gene: NA
v_gene: TRBV6-2/TRBV6-3
abundance: many
j_gene: TRBJ2-3
CDR3aa: CASRSRDTQYF
CDR3nt: TGTGCCAGCAGGAGTCGAGATACGCAGTATTTT

d_gene: NA
v_gene: TRBV15
abundance: many
j_gene: TRBJ2-5
CDR3aa: CATSRPGRQGETQYF
CDR3nt: TGTGCCACCAGCAGACCGGGACGGCAAGGGGAGACCCAGTACTTC

d_gene: NA
v_gene: TRBV12-3/TRBV12-4
abundance: many
j_gene: TRBJ2-1
CDR3aa: CASSTGSSGTNEQFF
CDR3nt: TGTGCCAGCAGTACGGGATCTTCCGGGACCAATGAGCAGTTCTTC

d_gene: NA
v_gene: TRBV12-3/TRBV12-4
abundance: many
j_gene: TRBJ2-5
CDR3aa: CASIPRLVKQETQYF
CDR3nt: TGTGCCAGCATTCCTCGACTGGTAAAACAAGAGACCCAGTACTTC

d_gene: NA
v_gene: TRBV6-2/TRBV6-3
abundance: many
j_gene: TRBJ2-1
CDR3aa: CASSYRGQSWEQFF
CDR3nt: TGTGCCAGCAGTTACCGCGGACAGTCATGGGAGCAGTTCTTC

d_gene: NA
v_gene: TRBV29-1
abundance: many
j_gene: TRBJ2-7
CDR3aa: CSVYLGTLSSYEQYF
CDR3nt: TGCAGCGTTTACCTTGGGACTTTAAGCTCCTACGAGCAGTACTTC

d_gene: TRBD2
v_gene: TRBV7-8
abundance: many
j_gene: TRBJ2-1
CDR3aa: CASSQRGRNEQFF
CDR3nt: TGTGCCAGCAGCCAGCGGGGGCGAAATGAGCAGTTCTTC

d_gene: TRBD1
v_gene: TRBV27
abundance: NA
j_gene: TRBJ2-2
CDR3aa: CARKSRGLDTGELFF
CDR3nt: TGTGCCCGGAAGTCCAGGGGGCTTGACACCGGGGAGCTGTTTTTT

d_gene: NA
v_gene: TRBV20-1
abundance: many
j_gene: TRBJ2-5
CDR3aa: CSARGLWETQYF
CDR3nt: TGCAGTGCTAGGGGTCTATGGGAGACCCAGTACTTC

d_gene: NA
v_gene: TRBV5-6
abundance: few
j_gene: TRBJ2-1
CDR3aa: CASSLDRRIGSSSIYNEQFF
CDR3nt: TGTGCCAGCAGCTTGGATCGCAGGATTGGTAGCTCGAGTATCTACAATGAGCAGTTCTTC

d_gene: TRBD1
v_gene: TRBV14
abundance: many
j_gene: TRBJ2-4
CDR3aa: CASSLATGGAKNIQYF
CDR3nt: TGTGCCAGCAGCCTTGCAACAGGGGGGGCCAAAAACATTCAGTACTTC

d_gene: TRBD2
v_gene: TRBV6-1
abundance: NA
j_gene: TRBJ2-4
CDR3aa: CASLRVREGPADIQYF
CDR3nt: TGTGCCAGCCTGAGGGTGCGGGAGGGGCCGGCGGACATTCAGTACTTC

d_gene: NA
v_gene: TRBV4-1
abundance: many
j_gene: TRBJ2-2
CDR3aa: CASSQGSRRNTGELFF
CDR3nt: TGCGCCAGCAGCCAAGGTAGCCGCAGAAACACCGGGGAGCTGTTTTTT

d_gene: NA
v_gene: TRBV7-9
abundance: NA
j_gene: TRBJ2-1
CDR3aa: CASSLDPLQNEQFF
CDR3nt: TGTGCCAGCAGCTTAGATCCCCTACAAAATGAGCAGTTCTTC

d_gene: TRBD1
v_gene: TRBV18
abundance: many
j_gene: TRBJ1-5
CDR3aa: CASSKQGNQPQHF
CDR3nt: TGTGCCAGCTCGAAACAGGGGAATCAGCCCCAGCATTTT

d_gene: NA
v_gene: TRBV5-6
abundance: NA
j_gene: TRBJ1-5
CDR3aa: CASSARGGQPQHF
CDR3nt: TGTGCCAGCAGCGCCAGGGGAGGCCAGCCCCAGCATTTT

d_gene: NA
v_gene: TRBV5-1
abundance: many
j_gene: TRBJ1-1
CDR3aa: CASSLRQQNTEAFF
CDR3nt: TGCGCCAGCAGCCTTCGACAGCAGAACACTGAAGCTTTCTTT

d_gene: NA
v_gene: TRBV28
abundance: many
j_gene: TRBJ1-2
CDR3aa: CASSHGGATPYGYTF
CDR3nt: TGTGCCAGCAGTCACGGGGGGGCAACGCCATATGGCTACACCTTC

d_gene: NA
v_gene: TRBV7-2
abundance: many
j_gene: TRBJ2-5
CDR3aa: CASRKKETQYF
CDR3nt: TGTGCCAGCAGGAAAAAAGAGACCCAGTACTTC

d_gene: NA
v_gene: TRBV29-1
abundance: many
j_gene: TRBJ1-3
CDR3aa: CSVEWGTDSGNTIYF
CDR3nt: TGCAGCGTTGAATGGGGGACCGACTCTGGAAACACCATATATTTT

d_gene: NA
v_gene: TRBV5-1
abundance: many
j_gene: TRBJ2-6
CDR3aa: CASSLSPLGANVLTF
CDR3nt: TGCGCCAGCAGCTTGTCCCCGCTGGGGGCCAACGTCCTGACTTTC

d_gene: TRBD1
v_gene: TRBV15
abundance: NA
j_gene: TRBJ2-6
CDR3aa: CATNSGTGEDVLTF
CDR3nt: TGTGCCACCAACTCCGGGACAGGGGAGGACGTCCTGACTTTC

d_gene: TRBD2
v_gene: TRBV4-1
abundance: NA
j_gene: TRBJ2-5
CDR3aa: CASSQETPFSGRPRETQYF
CDR3nt: TGCGCCAGCAGCCAAGAGACACCCTTTAGCGGGAGGCCCCGAGAGACCCAGTACTTC

d_gene: NA
v_gene: TRBV15
abundance: NA
j_gene: TRBJ1-1
CDR3aa: CATSSRTGNTEAFF
CDR3nt: TGTGCCACCAGCTCCCGGACGGGGAACACTGAAGCTTTCTTT

d_gene: NA
v_gene: TRBV18
abundance: few
j_gene: TRBJ1-5
CDR3aa: CASSPRLEGQPQHF
CDR3nt: TGTGCCAGCTCACCACGATTAGAAGGCCAGCCCCAGCATTTT

d_gene: TRBD1
v_gene: TRBV5-1
abundance: few
j_gene: TRBJ1-4
CDR3aa: CASSRRGLEGPRIEKLFF
CDR3nt: TGCGCCAGCAGTCGAAGGGGGCTGGAAGGACCGAGAATTGAAAAACTGTTTTTT

d_gene: TRBD2
v_gene: TRBV11-3
abundance: NA
j_gene: TRBJ2-1
CDR3aa: CASSRGGSGKTEQFF
CDR3nt: TGTGCCAGCAGTAGGGGTGGTAGCGGGAAGACTGAGCAGTTCTTC

d_gene: NA
v_gene: TRBV5-1
abundance: many
j_gene: TRBJ1-2
CDR3aa: CASSLGQSTGYGYTF
CDR3nt: TGCGCCAGCAGCTTGGGGCAGTCCACGGGGTATGGCTACACCTTC

d_gene: NA
v_gene: TRBV20-1
abundance: many
j_gene: TRBJ1-1
CDR3aa: CSAPGRAGVTEAFF
CDR3nt: TGCAGTGCCCCTGGTAGGGCGGGGGTCACTGAAGCTTTCTTT

d_gene: NA
v_gene: TRBV6-5
abundance: NA
j_gene: TRBJ2-2
CDR3aa: CASSYSKGRTGELFF
CDR3nt: TGTGCCAGCAGTTACTCAAAAGGGAGAACCGGGGAGCTGTTTTTT

d_gene: NA
v_gene: TRBV7-6
abundance: many
j_gene: TRBJ2-7
CDR3aa: CASSLGRENEQYF
CDR3nt: TGTGCCAGCAGCTTGGGCAGGGAAAACGAGCAGTACTTC

d_gene: NA
v_gene: TRBV20-1
abundance: NA
j_gene: TRBJ2-1
CDR3aa: CSARIYGARRNEQFF
CDR3nt: TGCAGTGCTAGAATCTATGGGGCCAGGCGGAATGAGCAGTTCTTC

d_gene: NA
v_gene: TRBV25-1
abundance: many
j_gene: TRBJ2-7
CDR3aa: CASSGPDSYGAYEQYF
CDR3nt: TGTGCCAGCAGTGGCCCGGACAGTTATGGGGCCTACGAGCAGTACTTC

d_gene: NA
v_gene: TRBV7-2
abundance: many
j_gene: TRBJ2-1
CDR3aa: CASSPLRSYNEQFF
CDR3nt: TGTGCCAGCAGCCCCCTCCGCTCCTACAATGAGCAGTTCTTC

d_gene: TRBD2
v_gene: TRBV29-1
abundance: many
j_gene: TRBJ2-2
CDR3aa: CSVEETSGNSANTGELFF
CDR3nt: TGCAGCGTTGAAGAAACTAGCGGGAATAGCGCGAACACCGGGGAGCTGTTTTTT

d_gene: NA
v_gene: TRBV7-2
abundance: few
j_gene: TRBJ2-5
CDR3aa: CASSLARGQETQYF
CDR3nt: TGTGCCAGCAGCTTAGCCCGGGGTCAAGAGACCCAGTACTTC

d_gene: NA
v_gene: TRBV7-6
abundance: many
j_gene: TRBJ2-7
CDR3aa: CASSPRTINEQYF
CDR3nt: TGTGCCAGCAGCCCAAGGACAATCAACGAGCAGTACTTC

d_gene: NA
v_gene: TRBV20-1
abundance: many
j_gene: TRBJ1-1
CDR3aa: CSAPQGGYTEAFF
CDR3nt: TGCAGTGCTCCACAGGGTGGGTACACTGAAGCTTTCTTT

d_gene: NA
v_gene: TRBV4-3
abundance: many
j_gene: TRBJ1-4
CDR3aa: CASSQEPPWGATNEKLFF
CDR3nt: TGCGCCAGCAGCCAAGAACCCCCCTGGGGGGCAACTAATGAAAAACTGTTTTTT

d_gene: TRBD2
v_gene: TRBV3-1
abundance: NA
j_gene: TRBJ2-1
CDR3aa: CASGASGGADNEQFF
CDR3nt: TGTGCCAGCGGGGCTAGCGGGGGGGCCGACAATGAGCAGTTCTTC

d_gene: NA
v_gene: TRBV6-2/TRBV6-3
abundance: NA
j_gene: TRBJ2-5
CDR3aa: CASRRAGTQKETQYF
CDR3nt: TGTGCCAGCAGACGTGCCGGGACTCAGAAAGAGACCCAGTACTTC

d_gene: TRBD2
v_gene: TRBV6-1
abundance: many
j_gene: TRBJ2-1
CDR3aa: CATLRLAGRYNEQFF
CDR3nt: TGTGCCACCCTTCGACTAGCGGGGAGATACAATGAGCAGTTCTTC

d_gene: NA
v_gene: TRBV28
abundance: NA
j_gene: TRBJ2-7
CDR3aa: CASSQGAYEQYF
CDR3nt: TGTGCCAGCAGCCAGGGAGCCTACGAGCAGTACTTC

d_gene: NA
v_gene: TRBV5-6
abundance: many
j_gene: TRBJ2-1
CDR3aa: CASSLDYRDNEQFF
CDR3nt: TGTGCCAGCAGCTTGGATTACAGGGACAATGAGCAGTTCTTC

d_gene: TRBD2
v_gene: TRBV4-3
abundance: many
j_gene: TRBJ2-1
CDR3aa: CASSPTSTNNEQFF
CDR3nt: TGCGCCAGCAGCCCGACTAGCACAAACAATGAGCAGTTCTTC

d_gene: NA
v_gene: TRBV20-1
abundance: few
j_gene: TRBJ1-3
CDR3aa: CSARDVSVSGNTIYF
CDR3nt: TGCAGTGCTAGAGATGTGTCCGTCTCTGGAAACACCATATATTTT

d_gene: NA
v_gene: TRBV5-1
abundance: many
j_gene: TRBJ1-2
CDR3aa: CASSLQAQGDGYTF
CDR3nt: TGCGCCAGCAGCTTGCAGGCACAGGGCGACGGCTACACCTTC

d_gene: TRBD1
v_gene: TRBV28
abundance: NA
j_gene: TRBJ1-4
CDR3aa: CASRTGTHEKLFF
CDR3nt: TGTGCCAGCAGGACAGGGACCCATGAAAAACTGTTTTTT

d_gene: TRBD1
v_gene: TRBV7-8
abundance: many
j_gene: TRBJ1-2
CDR3aa: CASSLQGARGYTF
CDR3nt: TGTGCCAGCAGCTTACAGGGGGCGAGGGGCTACACCTTC

d_gene: NA
v_gene: TRBV7-2
abundance: many
j_gene: TRBJ2-1
CDR3aa: CASSLIATPYGEQFF
CDR3nt: TGTGCCAGCAGCTTAATTGCAACTCCCTACGGTGAGCAGTTCTTC

d_gene: NA
v_gene: TRBV7-3
abundance: many
j_gene: TRBJ2-3
CDR3aa: CASSGSGRDTQYF
CDR3nt: TGTGCCAGCAGCGGGTCAGGGAGAGATACGCAGTATTTT

d_gene: TRBD2
v_gene: TRBV7-2
abundance: many
j_gene: TRBJ2-1
CDR3aa: CASSLMLAGAYNEQFF
CDR3nt: TGTGCCAGCAGCTTAATGCTAGCGGGAGCCTACAATGAGCAGTTCTTC

d_gene: NA
v_gene: TRBV5-1
abundance: many
j_gene: TRBJ2-4
CDR3aa: CASSLGPGENIQYF
CDR3nt: TGCGCCAGCAGCTTGGGTCCAGGAGAAAACATTCAGTACTTC

d_gene: NA
v_gene: TRBV6-2/TRBV6-3
abundance: few
j_gene: TRBJ2-7
CDR3aa: CASRPSGAAGEQYF
CDR3nt: TGTGCCAGCAGGCCAAGCGGAGCCGCGGGCGAGCAGTACTTC

d_gene: NA
v_gene: TRBV20-1
abundance: NA
j_gene: TRBJ1-1
CDR3aa: CSAASSGEAFF
CDR3nt: TGCAGTGCTGCATCGTCGGGGGAAGCTTTCTTT